This entry lists 27 T cell receptor beta chains sequenced from one sample in a study of identical twins. TCRdb re-called the 5' RACE reads with MiXCR, one entry per CDR3 protein. The data show about 220,000 distinct CDR3 sequences, approximately 7.3% seen once. These sequences were also reported in another study, on yellow fever vaccine responses in identical twins.

Sequencing was carried out using CD8+ T cells sorted from blood. These receptors all come from a woman younger than 35 in good health.

This clonotype came up many times. The chain uses TRBV5-5 and TRBJ2-2, with a possible D match to TRBD2 (6 bases). Between the trimmed V and J ends, which lost 0 bases and 5 bases, there was a span of 14 bases. The CDR3 consists of 16 residues. Per the germline V gene, CDR1 is SGHKS and CDR2 is YYEKEE (reference sequence). CDR3 loop: CASSLGGVGLTGELFF. In DNA, the CDR3 is TGTGCCAGCAGCTTGGGCGGGGTAGGATTGACCGGGGAGCTGTTTTTT.

V usage is TRBV6-1 and J usage is TRBJ2-7; D unresolved. The V gene lost 2 bases and the J gene lost 1 base, with 12 bases spanning the gap. The germline CDR1 and CDR2 sequences are MNHNS and SASEGT. This CDR3 has 15 residues. In DNA, the CDR3 is TGTGCCAGCAGTGAATTAGATGGGGAATCCTACGAGCAGTACGTC. It specifies CASSELDGESYEQYV.

The V call is TRBV7-9, the J call TRBJ2-7, with 7 bases fitting TRBD1. The J segment lost 3 bases and the V segment lost 5 bases, leaving 4 bases of the junction unmatched. CDR1 and CDR2 (germline): SEHNR, FQNEAQ (reference sequence). This CDR3 spans 13 amino acids. The CDR3 DNA follows: TGTGCCAGCAGCCCCCCAGGGGGCTACGAGCAGTACGTC. Translating gives CASSPPGGYEQYV.

This chain links TRBV5-1 with TRBJ2-3, with TRBD2 matching 14 bases. Germline V gene lookup returns CDR1 SGHRS and CDR2 YFSETQ. V was pared by 4 bases and J by 6 bases, with 10 bases of the junction left unmatched. The length of the CDR3 is 17 residues. CDR3 bases: TGCGCCAGCAGCCACGGACTAGCGGGGGGTCCTGTGGATACGCAGTATTTT. As protein: CASSHGLAGGPVDTQYF.

This clonotype has at least ten counts. CDR3 coding DNA: TGCGCCAGCAGCCAAGTACTTGGCAGGCCCTACAATGAGCAGTTCTTC. Its protein is CASSQVLGRPYNEQFF. The chain couples TRBV4-1 to TRBJ2-1; no definite D call. The CDR3 sequence is 16 residues long. Germline V gene sequence: CDR1 MGHRA, CDR2 YSYEKL. The ends were cut back, 1 base at V and 2 bases at J, with 12 bases in the middle.

With respect to this clonotype: Just one base apart from a much larger clone, this may be a read error. The chain joins TRBV10-3 to TRBJ2-3, with a possible D match to TRBD1 (6 bases). Germline values: CDR1 ENHRY, CDR2 SYGVKD. This CDR3 comprises 12 residues. V lost 2 bases and J 10 bases, leaving 10 bases between the germline ends. CDR3 bases: TGTGCCATCAGTGAGAGGGGGAGTCCGCAGTATTTT. Residues: CAISERGSPQYF.

This clonotype was picked up many times. The chain has TRBV5-1 and TRBJ1-1, with D tentatively TRBD1 (6 bases). Germline values: CDR1 SGHRS, CDR2 YFSETQ. The CDR3 is 14 residues long. Deletions cut 4 bases from V and 3 bases from J, with 13 bases between. CDR3 amino acids: CASSGHRDDTEAFF. The CDR3 DNA follows: TGCGCCAGCAGCGGCCACAGGGATGACACTGAAGCTTTCTTT.

This clonotype was seen at least ten times. The gene calls are TRBV7-9 and TRBJ2-1; D may be TRBD2 (6 bases). Germline loops: CDR1 SEHNR, CDR2 FQNEAQ (reference sequence). V lost 3 bases, J lost 2 bases, and 14 bases lay in between. The CDR3 sequence is 16 residues long. The DNA for the CDR3 is TGTGCCAGCAGCTTCCCCTGGGGGGAGGCCTACAATGAGCAGTTCTTC. Protein: CASSFPWGEAYNEQFF.

V usage is TRBV15 and J usage is TRBJ2-2; 11 positions agree with TRBD1. CDR3 size: 17 residues. CDR1 is LNHNV and CDR2 is YYDKDF in the germline V gene (reference sequence). V was clipped by 2 bases and J by 3 bases; unmatched bases: 5. CDR3 in amino acids: CATSRRRDRGYTGELFF. CDR3 nucleotide sequence: TGTGCCACCAGCAGACGGCGGGACAGGGGGTACACCGGGGAGCTGTTTTTT.

This chain connects TRBV28 to TRBJ2-3; possibly TRBD1 for D (5 bases). V dropped 1 base and J dropped 6 bases, with 14 bases sitting between them. Germline values: CDR1 MDHEN, CDR2 SYDVKM. CDR3 size: 15 residues. CDR3 sequence reads: CASSLLAHRWDTQYF. DNA for the CDR3: TGTGCCAGCAGTTTATTGGCCCACAGGTGGGATACGCAGTATTTT.

This clonotype was counted only a few times. The V call is TRBV7-9, the J call TRBJ1-4; D is undetermined. CDR1 and CDR2 from the germline V gene are SEHNR and FQNEAQ (reference sequence). With 5 bases removed from V and 8 bases from J, the gap between germline ends came to 18 bases. The CDR3 is 15 amino acids. CDR3 region: CASSGARAAKEKLFF. The DNA of the CDR3 is TGTGCCAGCAGCGGAGCCCGGGCGGCGAAGGAAAAACTGTTTTTT. The variable domain in full, completed from reference TRBV7-9 and TRBJ1-4, reads DTGVSQNPRHKITKRGQNVTFRCDPISEHNRLYWYRQTLGQGPEFLTYFQNEAQLEKSRLLSDRFSAERPKGSFSTLEIQRTEQGDSAMYLCASSGARAAKEKLFFGSGTQLSVL.

This clonotype was picked up a small number of times. The chain links TRBV7-9 to TRBJ1-2, with 12 bases fitting TRBD1. The CDR3 length is 17 residues. J lost 1 base, V lost 1 base, and 4 bases had no gene match. Germline CDR1 SEHNR, CDR2 FQNEAQ (reference sequence). In DNA form, the CDR3 reads TGTGCCAGCAGCTTAGTGGGACAGGGGGCGCGTAACTATGGCTACACCTTC. Amino acids: CASSLVGQGARNYGYTF.

There are a few counts of this clonotype. The genes are TRBV27 and TRBJ2-1; D is undetermined. This CDR3 region has 15 residues. V shed 0 bases and J shed 8 bases, with 14 bases lying between them. CDR1 and CDR2 from the germline V gene are MNHEY and SMNVEV (reference sequence). This CDR3 reads CASSLSGSSRDEQFF. Here the CDR3 DNA reads TGTGCCAGCAGTTTATCGGGGTCAAGTAGGGATGAGCAGTTCTTC.

There are a few counts of this clonotype. The chain joins TRBV29-1 to TRBJ2-1; perhaps TRBD1 as D (5 bases). The germline V gene encodes CDR1 SQVTM and CDR2 ANQGSEA. This CDR3 contains 11 residues. Trimming shortened V by 4 bases and J by 7 bases, and 8 bases separated the two germline ends. CDR3 protein: CSVGRGNEQFF. CDR3 sequence (DNA): TGCAGCGTTGGTAGGGGAAATGAGCAGTTCTTC.

The chain uses TRBV7-9 and TRBJ2-1, with 9 positions matching TRBD2. The CDR3 spans 16 residues. Germline V gives CDR1 SEHNR, CDR2 FQNEAQ (reference sequence). V lost 3 bases to trimming and J lost 2 bases; unmatched junction nucleotides: 5. CDR3 loop: CASSFGAGGTYNEQFF. The CDR3 DNA reads TGTGCCAGCAGCTTCGGGGCGGGGGGGACCTACAATGAGCAGTTCTTC.

This clonotype was seen ten or more times. V and J are TRBV6-1 and TRBJ2-1; weak D call: TRBD1 (6 bases). Trimming left V 7 bases short and J 7 bases short, with 23 bases between. CDR1 is MNHNS, CDR2 SASEGT, per germline. The CDR3 extends over 16 amino acids. The DNA for the CDR3 is TGTGCCAGCAAACCCAGGGGCGCAGGGGTGCAGAATGAGCAGTTCTTC. Its translation: CASKPRGAGVQNEQFF.

This clonotype has a count of ten or more. J is TRBJ1-2 and V is TRBV7-2, with no clear D. Germline values: CDR1 SGHTA, CDR2 FQGNSA. The germline V and J ends were trimmed by 5 bases and 6 bases, with 13 bases remaining between them. There are 13 residues in the CDR3. The CDR3 loop is CASSPVGSHGYTF. The CDR3 region has the DNA TGTGCCAGCAGCCCCGTGGGGTCACATGGCTACACCTTC.

This clonotype was seen many times. The chain recombines TRBV4-1 with TRBJ1-5; D not certain. The germline V gene encodes CDR1 MGHRA and CDR2 YSYEKL. The CDR3 has 15 residues. V was cut by 4 bases and J by 3 bases, with 13 bases left in between. CDR3 protein: CASSLAGGNNQPQHF. For the CDR3, the DNA is TGCGCCAGCAGCCTGGCGGGAGGGAACAATCAGCCCCAGCATTTT.

A few counts support this clonotype. The chain combines TRBV2 with TRBJ2-7; tentatively, D is TRBD2 (5 bases). The CDR3 contains 13 residues. V was cut by 4 bases and J by 5 bases, with 12 bases left in between. CDR1 SNHLY and CDR2 FYNNEI come from the germline V gene. The CDR3: CASSVIEGNEQYF. CDR3 DNA: TGTGCCAGCAGTGTTATTGAGGGAAACGAGCAGTACTTC.

CDR3 loop: CASKLAGAGSFGTQYF. CDR3 nucleotides: TGTGCCAGCAAGCTAGCAGGGGCAGGGAGTTTTGGGACCCAGTACTTC. The gene calls are TRBV12-3 or TRBV12-4 and TRBJ2-5; a weak D match, TRBD1 (6 bases). Between the trimmed V and J ends, which lost 7 bases and 7 bases, there was a span of 25 bases. The CDR3 length is 16 residues.

This clonotype was seen more than once but under ten times. DNA for the CDR3: TGTGCCAGCAGCCCCTCCCTAGTTGAGCAGTTCTTC. This sequence encodes CASSPSLVEQFF. The chain joins TRBV6-6 to TRBJ2-1; D remains ambiguous. CDR3 size: 12 residues. Germline V gene sequence: CDR1 MNHNY, CDR2 SVGAGI (reference sequence). V shed 6 bases and J shed 9 bases, with 12 bases lying between them.

This chain joins TRBV7-9 and TRBJ1-2, with a tentative D call TRBD1 (5 bases). CDR1 and CDR2 (germline): SEHNR, FQNEAQ (reference sequence). This CDR3 has 15 amino acids. V dropped 4 bases and J dropped 3 bases, with 15 bases sitting between them. The CDR3 DNA sequence: TGTGCCAGCAGCTCACCCCAGGGAGTGGACTATGGCTACACCTTC. This translates into CASSSPQGVDYGYTF.

This clonotype appeared a few times. The chain recombines TRBV6-5 with TRBJ1-1, with D unresolved. The CDR3 loop spans 14 amino acids. Germline CDR1 MNHEY, CDR2 SVGAGI. Deletions cut 3 bases from V and 0 bases from J, with 8 bases between. CDR3 region: CASSYSVLNTEAFF. Written as DNA, the CDR3 is TGTGCCAGCAGTTATTCCGTATTGAACACTGAAGCTTTCTTT.

The chain joins TRBV12-3 or TRBV12-4 to TRBJ1-4; 8 bases are shared with TRBD1. With 6 bases clipped from V and 7 bases from J, the junction kept 10 bases outside the gene matches. The CDR3 totals 15 residues. CDR3 region: CASSPETGGGEKLFF. The CDR3 nucleotides are TGTGCCAGCAGCCCCGAAACAGGGGGAGGTGAAAAACTGTTTTTT.

In this sample, this clonotype turned up many times. The CDR3 coding sequence is TGTGCCAGCAGTTTAGCGGAGAACACTGAAGCTTTCTTT. Its protein is CASSLAENTEAFF. The chain links TRBV28 to TRBJ1-1; no reliable D call. The CDR3 extends over 13 amino acids. From germline, CDR1 is MDHEN and CDR2 SYDVKM. V gave up 2 bases and J gave up 1 base, with 5 bases separating them.

This clonotype turned up a few times. The chain joins TRBV15 to TRBJ2-5; D ambiguous. V lost 1 base and J lost 3, with 18 bases in between. CDR3 length: 17 amino acids. Germline V gene sequence: CDR1 LNHNV, CDR2 YYDKDF (reference sequence). CDR3 sequence (DNA): TGTGCCACCAGCAGAGTTAGTCTGGGCGCCGGAAAAGAGACCCAGTACTTC. Amino acid sequence: CATSRVSLGAGKETQYF.

The chain links TRBV20-1 to TRBJ2-3; 11 bases map to TRBD2. The germline V gene encodes CDR1 DFQATT and CDR2 SNEGSKA (reference sequence). The CDR3 loop spans 17 amino acids. In nucleotides, the CDR3 is TGCTGCGCTAGAGATAGCGGGACTAGCGGCCACACAGATACGCAGTATTTT. Its translation is CCARDSGTSGHTDTQYF.